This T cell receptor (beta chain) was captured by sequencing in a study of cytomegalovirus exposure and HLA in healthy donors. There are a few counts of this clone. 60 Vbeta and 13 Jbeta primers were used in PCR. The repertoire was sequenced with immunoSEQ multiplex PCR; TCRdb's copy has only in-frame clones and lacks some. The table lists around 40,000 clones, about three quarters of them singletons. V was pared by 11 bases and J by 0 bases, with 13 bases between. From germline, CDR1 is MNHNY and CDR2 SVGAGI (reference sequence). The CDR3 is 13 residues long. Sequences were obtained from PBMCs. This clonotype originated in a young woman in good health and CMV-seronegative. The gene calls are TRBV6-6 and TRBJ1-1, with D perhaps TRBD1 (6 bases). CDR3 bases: TGTGCCGCCGGGGGGGACATGAACACTGAAGCTTTCTTT. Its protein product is CAAGGDMNTEAFF.